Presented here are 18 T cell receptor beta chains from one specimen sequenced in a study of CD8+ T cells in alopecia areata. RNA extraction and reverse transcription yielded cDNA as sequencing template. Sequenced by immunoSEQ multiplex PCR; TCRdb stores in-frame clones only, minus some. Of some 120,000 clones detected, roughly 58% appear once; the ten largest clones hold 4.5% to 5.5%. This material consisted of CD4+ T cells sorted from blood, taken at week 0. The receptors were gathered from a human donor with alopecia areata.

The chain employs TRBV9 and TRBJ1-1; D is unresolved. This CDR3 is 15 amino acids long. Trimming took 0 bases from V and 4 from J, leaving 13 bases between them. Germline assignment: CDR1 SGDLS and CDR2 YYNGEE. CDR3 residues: CASSVGAAPGTEAFF. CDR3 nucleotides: TGTGCCAGCAGCGTAGGGGCAGCCCCTGGCACTGAAGCTTTCTTT. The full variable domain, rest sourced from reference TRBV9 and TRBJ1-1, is DSGVTQTPKHLITATGQRVTLRCSPRSGDLSVYWYQQSLDQGLQFLIQYYNGEERAKGNILERFSAQQFPDLHSELNLSSLELGDSALYFCASSVGAAPGTEAFFGQGTRLTVV.

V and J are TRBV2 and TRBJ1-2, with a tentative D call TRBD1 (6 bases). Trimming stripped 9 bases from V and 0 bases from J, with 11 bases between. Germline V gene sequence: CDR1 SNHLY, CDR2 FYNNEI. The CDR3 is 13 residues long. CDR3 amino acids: CARLTGPNYGYTF. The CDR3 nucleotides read TGTGCCAGATTGACAGGCCCTAACTATGGCTACACCTTC.

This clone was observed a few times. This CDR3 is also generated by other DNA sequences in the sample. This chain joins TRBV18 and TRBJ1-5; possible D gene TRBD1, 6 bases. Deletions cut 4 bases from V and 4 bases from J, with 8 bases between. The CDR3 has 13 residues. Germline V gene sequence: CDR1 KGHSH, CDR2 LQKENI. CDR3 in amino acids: CASSHDRNQPQHF. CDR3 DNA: TGTGCCAGCTCACATGACAGGAATCAGCCCCAGCATTTT. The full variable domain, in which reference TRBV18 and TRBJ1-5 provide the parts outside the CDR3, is NAGVMQNPRHLVRRRGQEARLRCSPMKGHSHVYWYRQLPEEGLKFMVYLQKENIIDESGMPKERFSAEFPKEGPSILRIQQVVRGDSAAYFCASSHDRNQPQHFGDGTRLSIL.

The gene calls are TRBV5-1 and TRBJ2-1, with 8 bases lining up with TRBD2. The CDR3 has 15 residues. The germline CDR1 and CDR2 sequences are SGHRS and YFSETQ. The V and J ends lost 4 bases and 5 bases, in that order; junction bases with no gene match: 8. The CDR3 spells CASSDRAGADNEQFF. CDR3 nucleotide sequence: TGCGCCAGCAGCGATCGAGCGGGAGCGGACAATGAGCAGTTCTTC.

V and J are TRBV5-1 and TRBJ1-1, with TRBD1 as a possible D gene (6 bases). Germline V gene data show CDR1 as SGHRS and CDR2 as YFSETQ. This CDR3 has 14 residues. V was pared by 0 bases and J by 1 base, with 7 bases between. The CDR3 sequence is CASSLEGENTEAFF. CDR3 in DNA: TGCGCCAGCAGCTTGGAGGGGGAGAACACTGAAGCTTTCTTT.

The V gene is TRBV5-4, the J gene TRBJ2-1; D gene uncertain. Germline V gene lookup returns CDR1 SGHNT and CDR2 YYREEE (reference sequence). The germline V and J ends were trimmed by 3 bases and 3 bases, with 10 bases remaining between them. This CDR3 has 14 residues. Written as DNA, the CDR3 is TGTGCCAGCAGCTACTCTACTGTCTACAATGAGCAGTTCTTC. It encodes CASSYSTVYNEQFF.

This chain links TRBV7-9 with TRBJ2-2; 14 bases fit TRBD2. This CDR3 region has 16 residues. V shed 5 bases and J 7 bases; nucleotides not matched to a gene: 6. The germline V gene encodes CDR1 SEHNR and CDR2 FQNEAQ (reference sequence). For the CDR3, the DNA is TGTGCCAGCAGCCAAGGGACTAGCGGGAGCGGCGGGGAGCTGTTTTTT. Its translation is CASSQGTSGSGGELFF. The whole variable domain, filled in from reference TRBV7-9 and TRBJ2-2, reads DTGVSQNPRHKITKRGQNVTFRCDPISEHNRLYWYRQTLGQGPEFLTYFQNEAQLEKSRLLSDRFSAERPKGSFSTLEIQRTEQGDSAMYLCASSQGTSGSGGELFFGEGSRLTVL.

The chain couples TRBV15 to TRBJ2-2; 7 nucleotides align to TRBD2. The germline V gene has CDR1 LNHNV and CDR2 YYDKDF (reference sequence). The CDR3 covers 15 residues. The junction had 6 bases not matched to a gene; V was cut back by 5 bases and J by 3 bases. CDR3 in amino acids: CATSWGGGHTGELFF. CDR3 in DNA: TGTGCCACCAGCTGGGGCGGGGGTCACACCGGGGAGCTGTTTTTT.

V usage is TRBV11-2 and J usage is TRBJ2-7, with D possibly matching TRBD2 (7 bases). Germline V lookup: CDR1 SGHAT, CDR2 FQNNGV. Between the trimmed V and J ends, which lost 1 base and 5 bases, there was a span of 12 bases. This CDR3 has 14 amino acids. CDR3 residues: CASSLVRGANEQYF. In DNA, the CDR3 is TGTGCCAGCAGCTTAGTTCGGGGGGCCAACGAGCAGTACTTC.

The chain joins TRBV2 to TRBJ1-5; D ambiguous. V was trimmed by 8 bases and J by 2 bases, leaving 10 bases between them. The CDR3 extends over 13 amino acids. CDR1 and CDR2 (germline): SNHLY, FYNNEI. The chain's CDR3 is CASRPGGNQPQHF. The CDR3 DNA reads TGTGCCAGCCGGCCAGGAGGCAATCAGCCCCAGCATTTT.

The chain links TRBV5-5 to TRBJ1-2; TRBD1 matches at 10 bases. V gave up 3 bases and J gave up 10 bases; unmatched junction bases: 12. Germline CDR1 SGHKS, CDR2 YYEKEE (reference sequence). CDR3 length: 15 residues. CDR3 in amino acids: CASSSGSGTGEVYTF. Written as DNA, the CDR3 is TGTGCCAGCAGCTCAGGTTCCGGGACAGGGGAAGTCTACACCTTC.

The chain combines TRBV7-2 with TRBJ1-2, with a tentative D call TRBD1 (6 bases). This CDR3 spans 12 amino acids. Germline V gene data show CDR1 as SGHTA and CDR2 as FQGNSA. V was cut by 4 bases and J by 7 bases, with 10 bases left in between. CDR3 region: CASSWEGGGYTF. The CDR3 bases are TGTGCCAGCAGCTGGGAGGGGGGTGGCTACACCTTC.

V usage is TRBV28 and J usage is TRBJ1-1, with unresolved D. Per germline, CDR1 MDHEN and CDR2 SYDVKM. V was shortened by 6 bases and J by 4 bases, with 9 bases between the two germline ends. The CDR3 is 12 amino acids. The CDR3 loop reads CASSPRITEAFF. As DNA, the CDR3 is TGTGCCAGCAGCCCTCGAATCACTGAAGCTTTCTTT.

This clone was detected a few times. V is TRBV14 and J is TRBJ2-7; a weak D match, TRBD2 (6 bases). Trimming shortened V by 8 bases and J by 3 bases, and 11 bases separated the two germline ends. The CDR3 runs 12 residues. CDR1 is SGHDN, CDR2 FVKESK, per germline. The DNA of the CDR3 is TGTGCCAGCGGGGGGACTGGCTACGAGCAGTACTTC. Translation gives CASGGTGYEQYF.

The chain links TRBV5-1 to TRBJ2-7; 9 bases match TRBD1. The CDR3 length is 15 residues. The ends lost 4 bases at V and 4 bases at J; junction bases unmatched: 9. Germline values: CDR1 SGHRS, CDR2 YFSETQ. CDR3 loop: CASSPEGQGKYEQYF. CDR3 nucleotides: TGCGCCAGCAGCCCCGAGGGACAGGGAAAGTACGAGCAGTACTTC. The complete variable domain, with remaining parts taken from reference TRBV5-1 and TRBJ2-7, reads KAGVTQTPRYLIKTRGQQVTLSCSPISGHRSVSWYQQTPGQGLQFLFEYFSETQRNKGNFPGRFSGRQFSNSRSEMNVSTLELGDSALYLCASSPEGQGKYEQYFGPGTRLTVT.

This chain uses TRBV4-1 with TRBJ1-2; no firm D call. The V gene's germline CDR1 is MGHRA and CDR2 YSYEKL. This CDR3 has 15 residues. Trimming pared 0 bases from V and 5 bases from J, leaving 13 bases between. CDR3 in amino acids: CASSQDTTAPYGYTF. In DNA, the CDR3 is TGCGCCAGCAGCCAAGATACCACAGCCCCTTATGGCTACACCTTC.

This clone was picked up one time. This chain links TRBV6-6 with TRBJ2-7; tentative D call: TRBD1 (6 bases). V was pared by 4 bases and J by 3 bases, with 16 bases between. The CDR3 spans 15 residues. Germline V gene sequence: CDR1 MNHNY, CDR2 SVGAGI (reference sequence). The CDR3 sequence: CASSWRPGTYYEQYF. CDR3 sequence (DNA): TGTGCCAGCAGTTGGAGACCCGGGACATACTACGAGCAGTACTTC.

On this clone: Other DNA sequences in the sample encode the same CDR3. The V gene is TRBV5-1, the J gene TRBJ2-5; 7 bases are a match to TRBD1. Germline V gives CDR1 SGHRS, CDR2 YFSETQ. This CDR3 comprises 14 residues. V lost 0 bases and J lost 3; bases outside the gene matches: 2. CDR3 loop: CASSLGTGEETQYF. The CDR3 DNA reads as TGCGCCAGCAGCTTGGGGACAGGAGAAGAGACCCAGTACTTC.